The 13 T cell receptor beta chains in this list originate from one sample, sequenced in a study of shared clonotypes between healthy human individuals. The repertoire was sequenced with immunoSEQ multiplex PCR; TCRdb's copy has only in-frame clones and lacks some. The table includes some 630,000 clones, more than 70% detected once. The specimen sequenced was memory CD4+ T cells sorted from blood. Subset described: CD45RA-negative fraction. Receptors were obtained from a woman aged 25-40 years in good health.

The J gene is TRBJ2-5, the V gene TRBV28, with 8 bases that match TRBD2. The better agreement between TRBJ2-7 and the DNA end casts doubt on the J call. This CDR3 region has 14 residues. Germline-derived CDR1 and CDR2 are MDHEN and SYDVKM. The CDR3 DNA reads TGTGCCAGCAGCCCCGGGACTAGAACGGGCGAGCAGTACTTC. It yields the protein CASSPGTRTGEQYF.

The CDR3 sequence is CASKLELNTYEQYF. CDR3 DNA: TGCGCCAGCAAGTTGGAACTCAACACCTACGAGCAGTACTTC. The chain recombines TRBV5-1 with TRBJ2-7; no clear D gene. The CDR3 runs to 14 residues. V shed 6 bases and J shed 2 bases, with 15 bases lying between them. Per germline, CDR1 SGHRS and CDR2 YFSETQ.

The chain recombines TRBV27 with TRBJ2-1; a possible D gene is TRBD2 (6 bases). The CDR3 loop spans 13 amino acids. Germline CDR1 MNHEY, CDR2 SMNVEV (reference sequence). The V end was cut by 3 bases, the J end by 8 bases, with 11 bases between. CDR3 nucleotide sequence: TGTGCCAGCAGTTTGCAGGGCGGGGATGAGCAGTTCTTC. This sequence encodes CASSLQGGDEQFF.

As concerns this clone: This sequence may be a read error, since a much larger clone differs from it by one base. The same CDR3 arises from other DNA sequences in this sample as well. DNA for the CDR3: TGCGCCAGCAGCTTATCTAGCGGGTCGTACAATGAGCAGTTCTTC. Translated: CASSLSSGSYNEQFF. This rearrangement joins TRBV5-1 to TRBJ2-1; the match to TRBD2 covers 8 bases. V shed 2 bases, J shed 4 bases, and the junction held 5 bases outside the gene matches. The CDR3 is 15 amino acids. CDR1 is SGHRS and CDR2 is YFSETQ in the germline V gene.

This clone was counted a few times. The gene calls are TRBV27 and TRBJ1-1, with a weak D call TRBD1 (6 bases). The V end lost 3 bases, the J end lost 1 base, and 18 bases lay between the germline ends. The CDR3 has 17 amino acids. The germline CDR1 and CDR2 sequences are MNHEY and SMNVEV (reference sequence). This CDR3 reads CASSLYGTPFTNTEAFF. The CDR3 coding sequence is TGTGCCAGCAGTTTGTACGGGACACCCTTTACGAACACTGAAGCTTTCTTT.

V usage is TRBV5-1 and J usage is TRBJ1-1; D gene ambiguous. Trimming cost V 1 base and J 0 bases, with 10 bases left between them. Germline V gene sequence: CDR1 SGHRS, CDR2 YFSETQ. The CDR3 length is 15 residues. CDR3 residues: CASSLLPEVNTEAFF. The DNA of the CDR3 is TGCGCCAGCAGCTTGTTGCCCGAGGTGAACACTGAAGCTTTCTTT.

The chain employs TRBV6-5 and TRBJ1-1; TRBD1 matches 11 bases. Germline trimming cut 2 bases from V and 3 bases from J; bases unmatched to any gene: 5. The CDR3 loop spans 16 amino acids. Germline V gives CDR1 MNHEY, CDR2 SVGAGI. CDR3 loop: CASSYAPGQGDTEAFF. The CDR3 DNA reads as TGTGCCAGCAGTTACGCCCCGGGACAGGGGGACACTGAAGCTTTCTTT.

The rearrangement links TRBV2 to TRBJ1-5, with D unclear. CDR1 and CDR2 from the germline V gene are SNHLY and FYNNEI. The V end lost 3 bases, the J end lost 1 base, and 13 bases lay between the germline ends. The CDR3 contains 16 residues. The CDR3 protein is CASSDDRSSSNQPQHF. Written as DNA, the CDR3 is TGTGCCAGCAGTGACGATAGGAGTTCCAGCAATCAGCCCCAGCATTTT.

The DNA of the CDR3 is TGTGCCACTAACTTGGACTCCGGGTACTTC. Translating it yields CATNLDSGYF. The chain carries TRBV6-5 and TRBJ2-7; maybe TRBD2 (5 bases). The CDR3 extends over 10 amino acids. V was clipped by 10 bases and J by 12 bases, with 16 bases between them. Germline V gene lookup returns CDR1 MNHEY and CDR2 SVGAGI.

This clone has more than one count but fewer than ten. The chain uses TRBV10-3 and TRBJ2-5, with 10 bases lining up with TRBD2. Per the germline V gene, CDR1 is ENHRY and CDR2 is SYGVKD. V was pared by 0 bases and J by 4 bases, with 14 bases of the junction left unmatched. The CDR3 length is 19 residues. In DNA, the CDR3 is TGTGCCATCAGTGAGTCGGTTGGTAGCGGGAGGATCGAGACAGAGACCCAGTACTTC. Its translation: CAISESVGSGRIETETQYF.

This sequence joins TRBV2 and TRBJ2-1; no firm D call. The CDR3 sequence is 14 residues long. V shed 5 bases and J shed 1 base, with 9 bases lying between them. In germline, CDR1 is SNHLY, CDR2 FYNNEI. In DNA form, the CDR3 reads TGTGCCAGCAGTACCTTGAGGTCCTACAATGAGCAGTTCTTC. Translation: CASSTLRSYNEQFF.

The chain employs TRBV19 and TRBJ1-4; 9 positions match TRBD1. The germline CDR1 and CDR2 sequences are LNHDA and SQIVND (reference sequence). The CDR3 consists of 14 residues. J was trimmed by 12 bases and V by 5 bases; bases with no gene match: 10. In nucleotides, the CDR3 is TGTGCCAGTAGTCAGACCGGGACAGGGAGTCAACTGTTTTTT. Its translation: CASSQTGTGSQLFF.

This clone was seen just once. The rearrangement joins TRBV7-2 to TRBJ2-7; D tentatively reads TRBD1 or TRBD2 (5 bases each). The CDR3 consists of 14 residues. From germline, CDR1 is SGHTA and CDR2 FQGNSA. With 5 bases removed from V and 0 bases from J, the gap between germline ends came to 11 bases. CDR3 in DNA: TGTGCCAGCAGCCCCTGGGACGGCTCCTACGAGCAGTACTTC. Translation gives CASSPWDGSYEQYF. Looking up the rest from reference TRBV7-2 and TRBJ2-7 gives the full variable domain: GAGVSQSPSNKVTEKGKDVELRCDPISGHTALYWYRQSLGQGLEFLIYFQGNSAPDKSGLPSDRFSAERTGGSVSTLTIQRTQQEDSAVYLCASSPWDGSYEQYFGPGTRLTVT.